This T cell receptor beta chain was profiled in a study of T-cell memory formation after mild COVID-19. TCRdb re-called the 5' RACE reads through MiXCR, storing one row per CDR3 protein. The sample contains 50,000 to 75,000 distinct CDR3 sequences, roughly 9.9% of which appear only once. This clonotype was detected a few times. Sequencing used PBMCs or a T cell subset sorted from them (not recorded which). The TCR was taken from a man aged 18 to 30 who had mild COVID-19 (a few samples of this study predate the infection). Cell type and time point are not known.

CDR3 protein: CASSSLARSYEQYF. The DNA of the CDR3 is TGTGCCAGCAGTTCTCTAGCGCGATCCTACGAGCAGTACTTC. This chain connects TRBV12-3 or TRBV12-4 to TRBJ2-7; a possible D gene is TRBD2 (6 bases). The V gene lost 4 bases and the J gene lost 1 base, with 11 bases spanning the gap. The length of the CDR3 is 14 residues.